These T cell receptor beta chains were read from a single sample in a study of blood T cells in healthy people across ages. A single record per CDR3 protein comes from TCRdb applying MiXCR to the 5' RACE reads. The sample lists 700,000 or so distinct CDR3 sequences; about 43% were seen once. Sequencing input: blood. These receptors were obtained from a man older than 75 in good health. Each CDR3 is given with its conserved first and last residue. A D gene is named only where the DNA matches it firmly. Expanded clones are given a class, and other clones once, few, many or no size at all.

- TRBJ1-5 TRBV6-2/TRBV6-3 - CASNEDGTLQPQHF TGTGCCAGCAACGAAGATGGTACGCTTCAGCCCCAGCATTTT
- TRBJ2-5 TRBV15 TRBD1 CATSRLTGGGETQYF TGTGCCACCAGCAGACTCACAGGGGGCGGAGAGACCCAGTACTTC
- TRBJ2-1 TRBV25-1 TRBD2 CASSGRTSGAQFF TGTGCCAGCAGTGGCCGGACTAGCGGGGCCCAGTTCTTC
few TRBJ2-3 TRBV4-3 - CASRGPRGDTQYF TGCGCCAGCAGGGGGCCTCGAGGAGATACGCAGTATTTT
few TRBJ2-1 TRBV20-1 TRBD2 CSALGLAGDDEQFF TGCAGTGCCCTAGGACTAGCGGGAGACGATGAGCAGTTCTTC
few TRBJ2-2 TRBV6-2/TRBV6-3 - CASSYPRDTGELFF TGTGCCAGCAGTTACCCACGGGACACCGGGGAGCTGTTTTTT
- TRBJ2-2 TRBV7-9 - CASSYKGLGGTGELFF TGTGCCAGCAGCTACAAAGGACTAGGGGGCACCGGGGAGCTGTTTTTT
- TRBJ2-1 TRBV14 - CASSQIQETQFF TGTGCCAGCAGTCAAATTCAAGAGACCCAGTTCTTC
- TRBJ1-4 TRBV4-1 - CASSQGYGRTNEKLFF TGCGCCAGCAGCCAAGGCTATGGGAGGACTAATGAAAAACTGTTTTTT
- TRBJ2-7 TRBV20-1 - CSARLARGNYEQYF TGCAGTGCTAGACTAGCTAGGGGAAACTACGAGCAGTACTTC
once TRBJ2-1 TRBV20-1 - CSAGAYNEQFF TGCAGTGCTGGGGCCTACAATGAGCAGTTCTTC
- TRBJ2-6 TRBV20-1 - CSATDSLRPNVLTF TGCAGTGCTACCGACAGCCTGAGGCCCAACGTCCTGACTTTC